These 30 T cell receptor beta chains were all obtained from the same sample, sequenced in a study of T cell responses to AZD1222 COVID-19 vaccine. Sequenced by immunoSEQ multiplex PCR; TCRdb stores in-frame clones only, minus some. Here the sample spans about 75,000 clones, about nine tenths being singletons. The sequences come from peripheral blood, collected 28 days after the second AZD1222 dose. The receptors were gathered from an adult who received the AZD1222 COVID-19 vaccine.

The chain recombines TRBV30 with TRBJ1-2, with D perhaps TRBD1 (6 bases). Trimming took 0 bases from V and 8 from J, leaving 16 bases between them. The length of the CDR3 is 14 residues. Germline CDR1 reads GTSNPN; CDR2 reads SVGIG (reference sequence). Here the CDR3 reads CAWSVSQGLGGYTF. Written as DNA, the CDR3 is TGTGCCTGGAGTGTATCACAGGGCCTGGGGGGCTACACCTTC.

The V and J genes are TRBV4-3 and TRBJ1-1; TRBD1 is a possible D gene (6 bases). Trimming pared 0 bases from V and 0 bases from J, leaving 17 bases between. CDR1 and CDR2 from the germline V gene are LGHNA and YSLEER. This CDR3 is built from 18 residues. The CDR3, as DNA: TGCGCCAGCAGCCAAGAACGCCACGTGGGGGCCATGAACACTGAAGCTTTCTTT. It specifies CASSQERHVGAMNTEAFF.

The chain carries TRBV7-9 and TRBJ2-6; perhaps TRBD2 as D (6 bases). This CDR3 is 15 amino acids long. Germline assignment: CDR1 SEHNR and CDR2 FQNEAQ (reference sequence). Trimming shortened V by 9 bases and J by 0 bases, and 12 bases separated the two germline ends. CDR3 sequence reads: CASDTGDSGANVLTF. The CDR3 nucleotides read TGTGCCAGTGATACGGGGGACTCTGGGGCCAACGTCCTGACTTTC.

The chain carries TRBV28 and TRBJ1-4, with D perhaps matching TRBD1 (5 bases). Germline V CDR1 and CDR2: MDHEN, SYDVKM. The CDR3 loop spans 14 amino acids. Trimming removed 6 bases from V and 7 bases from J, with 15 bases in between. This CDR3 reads CASRPDSSREKLFF. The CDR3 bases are TGTGCCAGCAGACCAGACAGCTCGCGTGAAAAACTGTTTTTT.

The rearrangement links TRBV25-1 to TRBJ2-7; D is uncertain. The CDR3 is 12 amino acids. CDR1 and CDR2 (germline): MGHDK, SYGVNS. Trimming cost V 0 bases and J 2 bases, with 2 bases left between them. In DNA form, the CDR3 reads TGTGCCAGCAGTGAATACCCCTACGAGCAGTACTTC. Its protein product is CASSEYPYEQYF.

The CDR3: CASSSGDPYEQYF. CDR3 coding DNA: TGTGCCAGCAGTTCAGGTGATCCCTACGAGCAGTACTTC. The chain combines TRBV6-6 with TRBJ2-7, with D hard to call. Trimming left V 4 bases short and J 2 bases short, with 9 bases between. Germline CDR1 reads MNHNY; CDR2 reads SVGAGI (reference sequence). The CDR3 spans 13 residues.

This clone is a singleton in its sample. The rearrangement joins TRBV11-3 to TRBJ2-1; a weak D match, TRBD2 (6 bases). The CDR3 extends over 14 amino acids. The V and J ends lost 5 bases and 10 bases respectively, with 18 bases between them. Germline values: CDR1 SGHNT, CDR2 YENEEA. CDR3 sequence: CASSSGHGGEEQFF. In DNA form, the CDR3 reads TGTGCCAGCAGCAGTGGACACGGCGGGGAGGAGCAGTTCTTC.

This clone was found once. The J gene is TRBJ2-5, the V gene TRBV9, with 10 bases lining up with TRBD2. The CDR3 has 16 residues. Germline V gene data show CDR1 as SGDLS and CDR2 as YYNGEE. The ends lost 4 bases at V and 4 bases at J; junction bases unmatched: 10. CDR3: CASSLNSGGAGETQYF. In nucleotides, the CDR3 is TGTGCCAGCAGCTTGAACAGCGGGGGGGCTGGAGAGACCCAGTACTTC. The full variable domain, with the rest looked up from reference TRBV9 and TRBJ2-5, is DSGVTQTPKHLITATGQRVTLRCSPRSGDLSVYWYQQSLDQGLQFLIQYYNGEERAKGNILERFSAQQFPDLHSELNLSSLELGDSALYFCASSLNSGGAGETQYFGPGTRLLVL.

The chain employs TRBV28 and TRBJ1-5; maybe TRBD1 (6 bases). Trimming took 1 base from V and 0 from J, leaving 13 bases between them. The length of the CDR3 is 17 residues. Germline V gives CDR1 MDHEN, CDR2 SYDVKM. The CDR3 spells CASSLLPPGHSNQPQHF. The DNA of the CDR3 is TGTGCCAGCAGTTTATTACCGCCGGGACATAGCAATCAGCCCCAGCATTTT.

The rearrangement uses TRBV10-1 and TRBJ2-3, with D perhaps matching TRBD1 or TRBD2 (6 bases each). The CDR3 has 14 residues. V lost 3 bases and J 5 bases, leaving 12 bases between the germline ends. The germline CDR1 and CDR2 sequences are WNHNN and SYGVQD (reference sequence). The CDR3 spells CASSDGGRRDTQYF. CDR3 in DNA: TGCGCCAGCAGTGATGGGGGGCGAAGAGATACGCAGTATTTT.

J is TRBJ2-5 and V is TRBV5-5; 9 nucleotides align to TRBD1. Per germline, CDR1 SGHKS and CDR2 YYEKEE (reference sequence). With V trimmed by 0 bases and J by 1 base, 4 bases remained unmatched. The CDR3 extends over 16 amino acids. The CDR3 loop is CASSLDGTGSQETQYF. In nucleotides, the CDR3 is TGTGCCAGCAGCTTGGATGGGACAGGGTCCCAAGAGACCCAGTACTTC.

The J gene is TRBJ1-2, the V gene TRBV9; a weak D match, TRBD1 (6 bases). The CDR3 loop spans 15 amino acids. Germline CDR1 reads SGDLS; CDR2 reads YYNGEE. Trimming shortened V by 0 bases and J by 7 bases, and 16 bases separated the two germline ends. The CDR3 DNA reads TGTGCCAGCAGCGTAGGGGCAGGGGTTTCTCGTGGCTACACCTTC. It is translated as CASSVGAGVSRGYTF.

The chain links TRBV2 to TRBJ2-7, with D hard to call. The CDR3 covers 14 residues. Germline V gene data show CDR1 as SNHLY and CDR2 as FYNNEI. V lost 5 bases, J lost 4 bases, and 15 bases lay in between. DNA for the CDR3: TGTGCCAGCAGTATTACGAGAAACGATTACGAGCAGTACTTC. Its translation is CASSITRNDYEQYF.

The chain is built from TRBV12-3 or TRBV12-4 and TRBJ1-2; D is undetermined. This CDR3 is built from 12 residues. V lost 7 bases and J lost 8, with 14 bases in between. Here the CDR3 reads CASKQLVWGYTF. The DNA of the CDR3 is TGTGCCAGCAAACAACTCGTCTGGGGCTACACCTTC.

The DNA of the CDR3 is TGCGCCAGCAGCCACCCCTCGGGACTAACTAACTATGGCTACACCTTC. Translating gives CASSHPSGLTNYGYTF. This rearrangement joins TRBV4-1 to TRBJ1-2; weak D call: TRBD1 (5 bases). CDR1 and CDR2 (germline): MGHRA, YSYEKL. CDR3 size: 16 residues. Trimming cost V 3 bases and J 0 bases, with 14 bases left between them.

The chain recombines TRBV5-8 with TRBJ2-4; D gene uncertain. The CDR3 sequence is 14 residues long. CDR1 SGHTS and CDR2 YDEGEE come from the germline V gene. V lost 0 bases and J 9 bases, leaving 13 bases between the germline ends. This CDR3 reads CASSLAVGVGIQYF. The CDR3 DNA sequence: TGTGCCAGCAGCTTGGCCGTCGGTGTAGGCATTCAGTACTTC.

CDR3 loop: CASLDRLGDTGNTIYF. The CDR3 DNA follows: TGTGCCAGTCTCGATAGGTTAGGGGACACAGGAAACACCATATATTTT. The V and J genes are TRBV28 and TRBJ1-3; a possible D gene is TRBD1 (6 bases). V lost 9 bases and J 4 bases, leaving 22 bases between the germline ends. The CDR3 extends over 16 amino acids. Germline CDR1 MDHEN, CDR2 SYDVKM.

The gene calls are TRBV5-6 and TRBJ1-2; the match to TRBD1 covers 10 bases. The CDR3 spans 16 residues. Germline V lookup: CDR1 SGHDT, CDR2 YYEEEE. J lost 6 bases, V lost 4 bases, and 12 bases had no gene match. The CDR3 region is CASSLVGGTGENGYTF. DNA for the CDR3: TGTGCCAGCAGCCTGGTCGGAGGGACAGGGGAGAATGGCTACACCTTC.

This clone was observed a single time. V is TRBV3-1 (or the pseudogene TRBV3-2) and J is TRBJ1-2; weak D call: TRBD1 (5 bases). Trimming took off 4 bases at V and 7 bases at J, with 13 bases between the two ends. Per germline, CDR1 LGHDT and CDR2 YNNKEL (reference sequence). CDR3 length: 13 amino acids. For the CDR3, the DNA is TGTGCCAGCAGCCCGCAGGGTCTGTTTGGCTACACCTTC. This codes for CASSPQGLFGYTF.

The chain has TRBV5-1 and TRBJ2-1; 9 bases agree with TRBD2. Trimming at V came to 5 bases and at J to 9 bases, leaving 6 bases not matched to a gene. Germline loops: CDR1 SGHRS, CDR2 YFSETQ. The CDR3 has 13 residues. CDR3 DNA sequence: TGCGCCAGCAGTCCTAGCGGGGCACGTGAGCAGTTCTTC. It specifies CASSPSGAREQFF.

The DNA of the CDR3 is TGTGCCAGCAACCTAGCGGGGGGTTCCTACGAGCAGTACTTC. Translating it yields CASNLAGGSYEQYF. V gene TRBV7-2 combines with J gene TRBJ2-7; TRBD2 aligns across 11 bases. CDR1 SGHTA and CDR2 FQGNSA come from the germline V gene. The CDR3 contains 14 residues. V lost 7 bases and J lost 1; bases outside the gene matches: 3.

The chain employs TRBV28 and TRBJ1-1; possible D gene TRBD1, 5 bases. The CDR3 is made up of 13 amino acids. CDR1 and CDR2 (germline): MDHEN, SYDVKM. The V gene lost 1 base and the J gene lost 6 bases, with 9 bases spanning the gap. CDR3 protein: CASSLSGFAEAFF. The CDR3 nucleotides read TGTGCCAGCAGTTTATCAGGGTTCGCTGAAGCTTTCTTT.

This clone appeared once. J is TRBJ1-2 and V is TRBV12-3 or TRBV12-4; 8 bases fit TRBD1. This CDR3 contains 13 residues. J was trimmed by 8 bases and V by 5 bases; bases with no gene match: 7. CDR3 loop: CASSLQGARGYTF. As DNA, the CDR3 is TGTGCCAGCAGTCTCCAGGGGGCTAGAGGCTACACCTTC.

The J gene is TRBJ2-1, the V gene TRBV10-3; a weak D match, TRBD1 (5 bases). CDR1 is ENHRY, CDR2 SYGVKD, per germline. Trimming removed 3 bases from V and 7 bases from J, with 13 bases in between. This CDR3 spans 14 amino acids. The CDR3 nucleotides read TGTGCCATCAGTGAAGTGAATAAGGGGAATGAGCAGTTCTTC. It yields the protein CAISEVNKGNEQFF.

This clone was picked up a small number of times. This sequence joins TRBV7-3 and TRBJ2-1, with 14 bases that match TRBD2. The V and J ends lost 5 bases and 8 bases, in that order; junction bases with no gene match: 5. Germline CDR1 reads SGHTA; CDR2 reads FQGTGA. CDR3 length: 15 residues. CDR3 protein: CASSHRLAGGDEQFF. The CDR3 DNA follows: TGTGCCAGCAGCCACCGACTAGCGGGGGGGGATGAGCAGTTCTTC.

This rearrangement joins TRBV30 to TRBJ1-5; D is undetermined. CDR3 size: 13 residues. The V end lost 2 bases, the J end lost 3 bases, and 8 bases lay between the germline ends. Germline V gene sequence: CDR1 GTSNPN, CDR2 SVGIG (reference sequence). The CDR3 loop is CAWSRGSNQPQHF. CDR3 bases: TGTGCCTGGAGTCGGGGTTCCAATCAGCCCCAGCATTTT.

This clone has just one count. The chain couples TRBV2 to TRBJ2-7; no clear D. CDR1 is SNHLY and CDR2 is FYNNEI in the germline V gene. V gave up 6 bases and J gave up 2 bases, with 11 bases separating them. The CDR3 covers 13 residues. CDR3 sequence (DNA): TGTGCCAGCAGCCTGGTAGGTACCTACGAGCAGTACTTC. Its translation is CASSLVGTYEQYF.

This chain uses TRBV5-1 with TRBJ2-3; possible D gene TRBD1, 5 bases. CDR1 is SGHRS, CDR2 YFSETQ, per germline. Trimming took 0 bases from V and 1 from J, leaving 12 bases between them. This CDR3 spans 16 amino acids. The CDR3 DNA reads TGCGCCAGCAGCTTGGCAGGGCAGAGGCGCACAGATACGCAGTATTTT. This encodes CASSLAGQRRTDTQYF.

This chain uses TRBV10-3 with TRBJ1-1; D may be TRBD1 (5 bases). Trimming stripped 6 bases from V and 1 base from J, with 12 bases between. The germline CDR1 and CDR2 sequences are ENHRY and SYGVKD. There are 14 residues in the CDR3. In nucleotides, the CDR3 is TGTGCCATCAGCGGGACGGTAAAGAACACTGAAGCTTTCTTT. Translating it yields CAISGTVKNTEAFF.

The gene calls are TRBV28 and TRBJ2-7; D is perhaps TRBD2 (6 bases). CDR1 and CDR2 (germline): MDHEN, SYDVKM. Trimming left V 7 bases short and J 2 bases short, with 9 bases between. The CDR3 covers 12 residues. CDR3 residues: CASTTGAYEQYF. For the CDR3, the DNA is TGTGCCAGCACTACGGGAGCCTACGAGCAGTACTTC.